The 8 T cell receptor beta chains below were found in one sample sequenced in a study of blood T cell repertoires in COVID-19. Here immunoSEQ multiplex PCR was the method, and the copy in TCRdb shows in-frame clones only, minus some. This table holds 190,000 or so clones, roughly 80% found once. Sequencing used peripheral blood. The receptors derive from a man in his fifties or sixties who had recovered from COVID-19.

The CDR3 region has the DNA TGTGCCAGCAGCAGGGGGAATCAGCCCCAGCATTTT. The encoded protein is CASSRGNQPQHF. The chain recombines TRBV25-1 with TRBJ1-5; TRBD1 aligns across 7 bases. After removal of 6 bases from V and 4 bases from J, the junction contained 0 bases not matched to a gene. The germline V gene has CDR1 MGHDK and CDR2 SYGVNS. This CDR3 has 12 amino acids.

The genes are TRBV7-9 and TRBJ1-1; TRBD1 might be the D (6 bases). CDR1 and CDR2 from the germline V gene are SEHNR and FQNEAQ (reference sequence). V was clipped by 5 bases and J by 2 bases, with 12 bases between them. The CDR3 is 14 amino acids. The CDR3 region has the DNA TGTGCCAGCAGCCAGGACAGAATAAACACTGAAGCTTTCTTT. It translates to CASSQDRINTEAFF.

The chain joins TRBV12-3 or TRBV12-4 to TRBJ2-6; 9 bases line up with TRBD1. CDR3 size: 13 residues. Trimming took 5 bases from V and 12 from J; bases not matched to a gene: 5. The CDR3 here is CASSLQGAGVLTF. The CDR3 nucleotides read TGTGCCAGCAGTCTACAGGGGGCTGGCGTCCTGACTTTC.

The chain links TRBV19 to TRBJ2-5; 7 nucleotides align to TRBD1. CDR1 is LNHDA and CDR2 is SQIVND in the germline V gene (reference sequence). Trimming at V came to 4 bases and at J to 5 bases, leaving 4 bases not matched to a gene. CDR3 length: 13 amino acids. As DNA, the CDR3 is TGTGCCAGTAGTACACAGGGGCGGGAGACCCAGTACTTC. Residues: CASSTQGRETQYF.

The chain is built from TRBV15 and TRBJ2-3; 10 bases align to TRBD2. Germline CDR1 and CDR2: LNHNV and YYDKDF (reference sequence). J was trimmed by 3 bases and V by 0 bases; bases with no gene match: 6. CDR3 length equals 17 residues. For the CDR3, the DNA is TGTGCCACCAGCAGAGACCCTAGCGGGAGTGGGACAGATACGCAGTATTTT. It is translated as CATSRDPSGSGTDTQYF.

V and J are TRBV7-3 and TRBJ2-6, with 10 positions matching TRBD2. Germline V CDR1 and CDR2: SGHTA, FQGTGA. The CDR3 sequence is 20 residues long. After removal of 5 bases from V and 0 bases from J, the junction contained 13 bases not matched to a gene. In DNA, the CDR3 is TGTGCCAGCAGCCCCATCCGACTAGCGGGCTTGCTCTCTGGGGCCAACGTCCTGACTTTC. Its translation is CASSPIRLAGLLSGANVLTF.

This clone was counted only a few times. V usage is TRBV29-1 and J usage is TRBJ1-2; D unresolved. This CDR3 spans 12 amino acids. V was shortened by 3 bases and J by 2 bases, with 7 bases between the two germline ends. Germline CDR1 reads SQVTM; CDR2 reads ANQGSEA. The CDR3 region is CSVDARNYGYTF. The CDR3 DNA reads TGCAGCGTTGATGCCAGGAACTATGGCTACACCTTC.

The chain employs TRBV11-3 and TRBJ2-1; D is possibly TRBD2 (6 bases). V dropped 4 bases and J dropped 6 bases, with 13 bases sitting between them. Per the germline V gene, CDR1 is SGHNT and CDR2 is YENEEA. The CDR3 covers 14 residues. The CDR3, as DNA: TGTGCCAGCAGCTCCCCCCGGGGGTCCAATGAGCAGTTCTTC. This codes for CASSSPRGSNEQFF.